The 23 T cell receptor beta chains below were found in one sample sequenced in a study of blood T cell repertoires in COVID-19. TCRdb's table, derived via immunoSEQ multiplex PCR, lists solely in-frame clones and lacks some. Among about 360,000 clones, approximately 89% were seen once, and the ten largest hold approximately 1.8%. Sequences were obtained from PBMCs or T cells enriched from blood (not recorded which). All receptors derive from a man aged 40-49 years in a cohort exposed to, infected with or recovered from COVID-19 (not recorded which).

The J gene is TRBJ2-7, the V gene TRBV9; 8 bases fit TRBD1. V trimming: 0 bases; J trimming: 4 bases; junction bases outside the gene matches: 3. Germline V gene data show CDR1 as SGDLS and CDR2 as YYNGEE. The CDR3 is made up of 14 amino acids. CDR3 nucleotide sequence: TGTGCCAGCAGCGTAGCGGGACAGGAGTACGAGCAGTACTTC. Amino acid sequence: CASSVAGQEYEQYF.

The V and J genes are TRBV3-1 (or the pseudogene TRBV3-2) and TRBJ2-7; 8 nucleotides align to TRBD2. Trimming cost V 3 bases and J 4 bases; bases outside gene matches: 14. CDR1 is LGHDT and CDR2 is YNNKEL in the germline V gene (reference sequence). The CDR3 has 17 amino acids. In DNA, the CDR3 is TGTGCCAGCAGCCAGGAACTCGGGACTAGTCTCCCGTACGAGCAGTACTTC. It translates to CASSQELGTSLPYEQYF.

The chain carries TRBV29-1 and TRBJ1-3; D might be TRBD1 (6 bases). The V end lost 6 bases, the J end lost 4 bases, and 13 bases lay between the germline ends. The CDR3 is made up of 13 amino acids. Germline CDR1 is SQVTM and CDR2 is ANQGSEA. CDR3 in amino acids: CSVQTGSGNTIYF. As DNA, the CDR3 is TGCAGCGTCCAAACAGGGTCCGGAAACACCATATATTTT.

The CDR3 here is CATSEGTSGYNEQFF. The CDR3 DNA reads as TGTGCCACCAGCGAGGGGACTAGCGGGTACAATGAGCAGTTCTTC. The chain uses TRBV15 and TRBJ2-1; TRBD2 aligns across 12 bases. The J segment lost 4 bases and the V segment lost 5 bases, leaving 3 bases of the junction unmatched. The length of the CDR3 is 15 residues. The germline gives CDR1 LNHNV, CDR2 YYDKDF (reference sequence).

V and J are TRBV29-1 and TRBJ1-1; D is perhaps TRBD1 (6 bases). Per germline, CDR1 SQVTM and CDR2 ANQGSEA. CDR3 length: 13 amino acids. Trimming left V 1 base short and J 2 bases short, with 8 bases between. This CDR3 reads CSVEGTVNTEAFF. The CDR3 DNA follows: TGCAGCGTTGAAGGGACAGTCAACACTGAAGCTTTCTTT. The variable domain in full, completed from reference TRBV29-1 and TRBJ1-1, reads SAVISQKPSRDICQRGTSLTIQCQVDSQVTMMFWYRQQPGQSLTLIATANQGSEATYESGFVIDKFPISRPNLTFSTLTVSNMSPEDSSIYLCSVEGTVNTEAFFGQGTRLTVV.

V is TRBV10-3 and J is TRBJ2-7, with TRBD1 identical over 7 bases. This CDR3 is built from 13 residues. Germline trimming cut 7 bases from V and 5 bases from J; bases unmatched to any gene: 8. Germline V gives CDR1 ENHRY, CDR2 SYGVKD. CDR3 amino acids: CAITGQAGNEQYF. Written as DNA, the CDR3 is TGTGCCATCACCGGACAGGCCGGTAACGAGCAGTACTTC.

The chain joins TRBV7-2 to TRBJ1-1; D is ambiguous. CDR3 length equals 13 residues. Trimming pared 5 bases from V and 6 bases from J, leaving 13 bases between. Germline-derived CDR1 and CDR2 are SGHTA and FQGNSA. This CDR3 reads CASSPRRLPEAFF. CDR3 nucleotides: TGTGCCAGCAGCCCGAGGCGGCTTCCTGAAGCTTTCTTT.

In this sample, this clone turned up a few times. V usage is TRBV15 and J usage is TRBJ2-1, with 8 nucleotides matching TRBD2. CDR3 length equals 16 residues. The germline gives CDR1 LNHNV, CDR2 YYDKDF (reference sequence). The ends lost 3 bases at V and 8 bases at J; junction bases unmatched: 12. Here the CDR3 reads CATSSGGLGFDYEQFF. In DNA form, the CDR3 reads TGTGCCACCAGCAGCGGGGGACTAGGGTTCGACTATGAGCAGTTCTTC. Full variable domain (remainder filled in from reference TRBV15 and TRBJ2-1): DAMVIQNPRYQVTQFGKPVTLSCSQTLNHNVMYWYQQKSSQAPKLLFHYYDKDFNNEADTPDNFQSRRPNTSFCFLDIRSPGLGDTAMYLCATSSGGLGFDYEQFFGPGTRLTVL.

V usage is TRBV7-2 and J usage is TRBJ2-7; TRBD1 matches at 11 bases. The CDR3 consists of 15 residues. The germline CDR1 and CDR2 sequences are SGHTA and FQGNSA. After removal of 3 bases from V and 3 bases from J, the junction contained 4 bases not matched to a gene. The DNA of the CDR3 is TGTGCCAGCAGCTTGGGGACAGGGGGAGACTACGAGCAGTACTTC. Translated: CASSLGTGGDYEQYF.

This chain connects TRBV18 to TRBJ2-7, with a tentative D call TRBD2 (5 bases). The V end was cut by 4 bases, the J end by 6 bases, with 10 bases between. The germline V gene has CDR1 KGHSH and CDR2 LQKENI. The CDR3 extends over 12 amino acids. CDR3 region: CASSLGVGEQYF. For the CDR3, the DNA is TGTGCCAGCTCACTCGGGGTTGGCGAGCAGTACTTC.

The V and J genes are TRBV23-1 and TRBJ2-7; D is unresolved. TRBV23-1 is identified as an open reading frame with a role that is uncertain. With 4 bases removed from V and 3 bases from J, the gap between germline ends came to 13 bases. The CDR3 has 14 amino acids. DNA for the CDR3: TGCGCCAGCAGTCCCCTTCCCAGCGACTACGAGCAGTACTTC. Translating it yields CASSPLPSDYEQYF.

This chain uses TRBV6-5 with TRBJ2-1; 8 bases match TRBD2. The trim removed 7 bases at V and 8 bases at J, leaving 10 bases unmatched. Germline CDR1 is MNHEY and CDR2 is SVGAGI. This CDR3 contains 14 residues. CDR3 sequence reads: CASTGAGVGDEQFF. DNA of the CDR3: TGTGCCAGCACAGGAGCGGGAGTAGGGGATGAGCAGTTCTTC.

This clone was recorded a few times. The V gene is TRBV9, the J gene TRBJ2-5; possibly TRBD2 for D (5 bases). V was pared by 0 bases and J by 4 bases, with 13 bases between. Germline CDR1 reads SGDLS; CDR2 reads YYNGEE. The CDR3 runs 15 residues. The CDR3 sequence is CASSVGSREGETQYF. CDR3 sequence (DNA): TGTGCCAGCAGCGTAGGCTCTCGAGAGGGAGAGACCCAGTACTTC. Complete variable domain (other parts from reference TRBV9 and TRBJ2-5): DSGVTQTPKHLITATGQRVTLRCSPRSGDLSVYWYQQSLDQGLQFLIQYYNGEERAKGNILERFSAQQFPDLHSELNLSSLELGDSALYFCASSVGSREGETQYFGPGTRLLVL.

This rearrangement joins TRBV5-1 to TRBJ2-1; 11 nucleotides agree with TRBD2. CDR1 and CDR2 from the germline V gene are SGHRS and YFSETQ. This CDR3 has 18 amino acids. V was pared by 4 bases and J by 0 bases, with 9 bases of the junction left unmatched. The CDR3 DNA sequence: TGCGCCAGCAGCCCCGGGGGTAGCGGGGGGGTCTCCTACAATGAGCAGTTCTTC. Protein: CASSPGGSGGVSYNEQFF.

The chain joins TRBV11-2 to TRBJ2-7; D might be TRBD1 (6 bases). Trimming cost V 8 bases and J 2 bases, with 19 bases left between them. CDR3 length equals 15 residues. From germline, CDR1 is SGHAT and CDR2 FQNNGV. The CDR3 region is CASAWGHRGAYEQYF. The CDR3 DNA reads TGTGCCAGCGCCTGGGGGCATCGGGGAGCCTACGAGCAGTACTTC.

The J gene is TRBJ1-2, the V gene TRBV9, with 7 bases matching TRBD1. The length of the CDR3 is 15 residues. Germline V gives CDR1 SGDLS, CDR2 YYNGEE. The V gene end was trimmed by 3 bases and the J gene end by 0 bases; junction bases not matched to a gene: 5. CDR3 protein: CASSGSTGPNYGYTF. Written as DNA, the CDR3 is TGTGCCAGCAGCGGGTCGACAGGGCCTAACTATGGCTACACCTTC.

This clone was observed once. The gene calls are TRBV11-2 and TRBJ2-1, with TRBD2 matching over 12 bases. The CDR3 has 17 residues. With V trimmed by 1 base and J by 7 bases, 8 bases remained unmatched. Germline V CDR1 and CDR2: SGHAT, FQNNGV. CDR3 sequence: CASSLVLAGGRGNEQFF. The CDR3 DNA reads TGTGCCAGCAGCTTAGTACTAGCGGGAGGACGGGGGAATGAGCAGTTCTTC.

The chain carries TRBV11-3 and TRBJ2-2; perhaps TRBD1 as D (5 bases). The CDR3 contains 16 residues. Germline loops: CDR1 SGHNT, CDR2 YENEEA. Trimming took 4 bases from V and 2 from J, leaving 14 bases between them. The CDR3 loop is CASSSTWGSNTGELFF. In DNA form, the CDR3 reads TGTGCCAGCAGCTCAACTTGGGGCAGCAACACCGGGGAGCTGTTTTTT.

The rearrangement links TRBV11-3 to TRBJ2-7, with D perhaps TRBD2 (6 bases). Germline V gene lookup returns CDR1 SGHNT and CDR2 YENEEA. V was cut by 5 bases and J by 2 bases, with 16 bases left in between. This CDR3 comprises 15 residues. CDR3 sequence reads: CASSEGGLGTYEQYF. The CDR3 coding sequence is TGTGCCAGCAGCGAAGGAGGGCTCGGGACCTACGAGCAGTACTTC.

The chain recombines TRBV2 with TRBJ1-6; no clear D. The CDR3 has 15 residues. CDR1 and CDR2 (germline): SNHLY, FYNNEI. The V end was cut by 2 bases, the J end by 7 bases, with 12 bases between. CDR3 in amino acids: CASSESSGKNSPLHF. The CDR3 DNA sequence: TGTGCCAGCAGTGAAAGTAGCGGTAAAAATTCACCCCTCCACTTT.

V usage is TRBV3-1 (or the pseudogene TRBV3-2) and J usage is TRBJ2-7; 7 positions agree with TRBD2. Per germline, CDR1 LGHDT and CDR2 YNNKEL (reference sequence). Trimming at V came to 0 bases and at J to 3 bases, leaving 5 bases not matched to a gene. The CDR3 spans 15 residues. CDR3 in DNA: TGTGCCAGCAGCCAAGATGGCGGGAGAGTCTACGAGCAGTACTTC. This gives the protein CASSQDGGRVYEQYF.

The V and J genes are TRBV2 and TRBJ2-4, with 12 bases fitting TRBD2. The CDR3 contains 13 residues. With 6 bases clipped from V and 8 bases from J, the junction kept 2 bases outside the gene matches. The germline V gene encodes CDR1 SNHLY and CDR2 FYNNEI. The CDR3 here is CASRTSGRDIQYF. CDR3 in DNA: TGTGCCAGCAGGACTAGCGGGAGAGACATTCAGTACTTC. The full variable domain, completed using reference TRBV2 and TRBJ2-4, is EPEVTQTPSHQVTQMGQEVILRCVPISNHLYFYWYRQILGQKVEFLVSFYNNEISEKSEIFDDQFSVERPDGSNFTLKIRSTKLEDSAMYFCASRTSGRDIQYFGAGTRLSVL.

CDR3 sequence (DNA): TGCGCCAGCCATCCGGGACTCAGCGGTTCACCCCTCCACTTT. Its translation is CASHPGLSGSPLHF. The V call is TRBV10-2, the J call TRBJ1-6; D may be TRBD1 (5 bases). The CDR3 has 14 amino acids. Germline V gives CDR1 WSHSY, CDR2 SAAADI. With 8 bases removed from V and 9 bases from J, the gap between germline ends came to 17 bases.